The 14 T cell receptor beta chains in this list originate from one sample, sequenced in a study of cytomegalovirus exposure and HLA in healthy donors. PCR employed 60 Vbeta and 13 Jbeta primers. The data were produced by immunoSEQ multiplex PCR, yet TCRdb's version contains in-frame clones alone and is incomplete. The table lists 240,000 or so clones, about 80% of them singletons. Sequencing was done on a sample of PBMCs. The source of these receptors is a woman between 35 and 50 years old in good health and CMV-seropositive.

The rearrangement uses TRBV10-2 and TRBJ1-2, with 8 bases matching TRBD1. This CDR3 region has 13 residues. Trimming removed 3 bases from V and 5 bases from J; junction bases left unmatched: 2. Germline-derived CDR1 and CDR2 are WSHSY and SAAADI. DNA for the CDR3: TGCGCCAGCAGTGATTACAGGGGGTATGGCTACACCTTC. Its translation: CASSDYRGYGYTF.

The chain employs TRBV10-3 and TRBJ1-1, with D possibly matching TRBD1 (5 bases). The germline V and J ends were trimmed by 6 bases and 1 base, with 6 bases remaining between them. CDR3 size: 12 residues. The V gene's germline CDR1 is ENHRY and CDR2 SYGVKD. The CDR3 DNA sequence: TGTGCCATCAGGACAGCGAACACTGAAGCTTTCTTT. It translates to CAIRTANTEAFF.

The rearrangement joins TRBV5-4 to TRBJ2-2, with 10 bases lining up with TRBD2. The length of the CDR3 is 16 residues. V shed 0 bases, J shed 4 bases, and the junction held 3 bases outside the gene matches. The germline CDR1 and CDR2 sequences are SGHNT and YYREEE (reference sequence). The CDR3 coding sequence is TGTGCCAGCAGCTTGGGACTAGCGGGTGGCACCGGGGAGCTGTTTTTT. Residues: CASSLGLAGGTGELFF. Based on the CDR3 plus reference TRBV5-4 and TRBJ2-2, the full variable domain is ETGVTQSPTHLIKTRGQQVTLRCSSQSGHNTVSWYQQALGQGPQFIFQYYREEENGRGNFPPRFSGLQFPNYSSELNVNALELDDSALYLCASSLGLAGGTGELFFGEGSRLTVL.

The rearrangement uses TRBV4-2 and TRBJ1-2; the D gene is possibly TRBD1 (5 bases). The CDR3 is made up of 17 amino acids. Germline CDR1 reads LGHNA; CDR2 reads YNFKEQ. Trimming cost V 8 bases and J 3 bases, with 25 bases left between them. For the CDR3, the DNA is TGTGCCAGCTCCCTACGGATAACGGGCCAGGGCGACTATGGCTACACCTTC. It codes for CASSLRITGQGDYGYTF.

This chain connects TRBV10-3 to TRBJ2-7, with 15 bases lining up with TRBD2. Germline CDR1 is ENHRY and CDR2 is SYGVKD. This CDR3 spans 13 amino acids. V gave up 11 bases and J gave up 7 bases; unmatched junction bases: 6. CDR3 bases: TGTGCCGCCGGGACTAGCGGGGGGATGGAGCAGTACTTC. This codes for CAAGTSGGMEQYF.

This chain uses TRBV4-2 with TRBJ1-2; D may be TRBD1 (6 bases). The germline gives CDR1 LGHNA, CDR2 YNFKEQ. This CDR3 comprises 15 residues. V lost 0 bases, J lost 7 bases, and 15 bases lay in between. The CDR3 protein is CASSQDFRGAAGYTF. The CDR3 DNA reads TGTGCCAGCAGCCAAGATTTTCGGGGGGCGGCTGGCTACACCTTC.

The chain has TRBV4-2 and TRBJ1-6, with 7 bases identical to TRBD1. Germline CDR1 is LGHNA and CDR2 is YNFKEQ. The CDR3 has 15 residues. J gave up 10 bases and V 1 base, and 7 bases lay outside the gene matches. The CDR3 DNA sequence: TGTGCCAGCAGCCAAGGGGACAGAAGTCACTCACCCCTCCACTTT. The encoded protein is CASSQGDRSHSPLHF.

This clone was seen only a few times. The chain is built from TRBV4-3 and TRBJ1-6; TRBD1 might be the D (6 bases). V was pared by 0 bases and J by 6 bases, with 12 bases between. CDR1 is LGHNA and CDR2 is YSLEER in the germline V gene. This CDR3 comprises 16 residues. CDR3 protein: CASSQDRGTANSPLHF. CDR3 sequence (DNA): TGCGCCAGCAGCCAAGACAGGGGAACGGCTAATTCACCCCTCCACTTT.

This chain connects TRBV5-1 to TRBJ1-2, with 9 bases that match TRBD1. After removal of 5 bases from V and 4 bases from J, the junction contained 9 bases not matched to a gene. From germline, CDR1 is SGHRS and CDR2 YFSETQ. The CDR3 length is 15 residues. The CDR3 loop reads CASRSGTGKSYGYTF. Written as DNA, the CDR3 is TGCGCCAGCAGATCCGGGACAGGGAAGTCCTATGGCTACACCTTC.

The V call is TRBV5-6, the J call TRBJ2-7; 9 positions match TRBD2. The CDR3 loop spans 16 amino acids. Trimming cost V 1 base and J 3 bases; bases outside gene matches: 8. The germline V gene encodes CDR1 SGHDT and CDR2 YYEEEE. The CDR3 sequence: CASSLSAGGPGYEQYF. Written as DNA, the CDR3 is TGTGCCAGCAGCTTGAGCGCGGGAGGGCCGGGCTACGAGCAGTACTTC. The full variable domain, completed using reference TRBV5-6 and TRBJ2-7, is DAGVTQSPTHLIKTRGQQVTLRCSPKSGHDTVSWYQQALGQGPQFIFQYYEEEERQRGNFPDRFSGHQFPNYSSELNVNALLLGDSALYLCASSLSAGGPGYEQYFGPGTRLTVT.

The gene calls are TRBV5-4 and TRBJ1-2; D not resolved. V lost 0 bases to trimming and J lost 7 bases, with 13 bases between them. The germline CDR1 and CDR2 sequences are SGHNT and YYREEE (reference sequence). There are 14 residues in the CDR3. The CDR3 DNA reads TGTGCCAGCAGCTTGGAACGCCTATCTAGTGGCTACACCTTC. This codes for CASSLERLSSGYTF.

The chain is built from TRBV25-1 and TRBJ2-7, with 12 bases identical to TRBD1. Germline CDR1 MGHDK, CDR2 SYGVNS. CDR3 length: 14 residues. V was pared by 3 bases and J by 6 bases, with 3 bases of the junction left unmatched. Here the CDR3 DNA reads TGTGCCAGCAGTGAGGGACAGGGGGCGCGCGAGCAGTACTTC. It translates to CASSEGQGAREQYF.

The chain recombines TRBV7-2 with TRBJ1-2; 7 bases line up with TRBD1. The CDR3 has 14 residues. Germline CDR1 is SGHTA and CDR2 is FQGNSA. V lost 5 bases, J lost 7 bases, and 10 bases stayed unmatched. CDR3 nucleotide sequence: TGTGCCAGCAGCGCCGGGGCCGGGACAGCTGGCTACACCTTC. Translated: CASSAGAGTAGYTF.

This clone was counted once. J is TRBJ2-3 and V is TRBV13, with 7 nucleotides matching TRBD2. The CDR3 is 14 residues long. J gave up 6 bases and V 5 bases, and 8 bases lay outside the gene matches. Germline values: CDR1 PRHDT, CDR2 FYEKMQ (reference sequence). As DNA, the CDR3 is TGTGCCAGCAGCGCTAGGGACGGGAGGGATACGCAGTATTTT. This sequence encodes CASSARDGRDTQYF. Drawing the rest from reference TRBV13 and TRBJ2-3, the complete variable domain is AAGVIQSPRHLIKEKRETATLKCYPIPRHDTVYWYQQGPGQDPQFLISFYEKMQSDKGSIPDRFSAQQFSDYHSELNMSSLELGDSALYFCASSARDGRDTQYFGPGTRLTVL.